The present T cell receptor beta chain was sequenced within a study of identical twins. The CDR3 has 15 residues. With 1 base clipped from V and 4 bases from J, the junction kept 4 bases outside the gene matches. The germline V gene has CDR1 MNHNS and CDR2 SASEGT. From the 5' RACE reads, TCRdb called clonotypes with MiXCR, one entry per CDR3 protein. The sample shows about 190,000 distinct CDR3 sequences, approximately 15% of them seen only once. These data also featured in a second study, about T cells expressing NK-cell markers.

This TCR was sampled from a woman aged 18-29 years in good health. The chain employs TRBV6-1 and TRBJ2-3; 8 bases agree with TRBD2. The sample taken for sequencing was CD8+ T cells sorted from blood. Written as DNA, the CDR3 is TGTGCCAGCAGTGAAGAGCGGGAGCTCGCAGATACGCAGTATTTT. This codes for CASSEERELADTQYF.